This T cell receptor beta chain was sequenced during a study of T cell responses to AZD1222 COVID-19 vaccine. The table came from immunoSEQ multiplex PCR; TCRdb's copy has only in-frame clones and leaves some out. The repertoire includes more than 85,000 clones, 70% to 90% of them detected once, and around 4% sits in the top ten. The CDR3 sequence is 16 residues long. CDR1 is SGHNT and CDR2 is YENEEA in the germline V gene. Deletions cut 5 bases from V and 1 base from J, with 14 bases between. The chain has TRBV11-3 and TRBJ2-2; D uncertain. This receptor was identified in an adult who received the AZD1222 COVID-19 vaccine. This sample comprised peripheral blood, obtained 28 days after the second AZD1222 dose. The CDR3: CASSPLGNQNTGELFF. In nucleotides, the CDR3 is TGTGCCAGCAGCCCCTTGGGCAACCAGAACACCGGGGAGCTGTTTTTT.